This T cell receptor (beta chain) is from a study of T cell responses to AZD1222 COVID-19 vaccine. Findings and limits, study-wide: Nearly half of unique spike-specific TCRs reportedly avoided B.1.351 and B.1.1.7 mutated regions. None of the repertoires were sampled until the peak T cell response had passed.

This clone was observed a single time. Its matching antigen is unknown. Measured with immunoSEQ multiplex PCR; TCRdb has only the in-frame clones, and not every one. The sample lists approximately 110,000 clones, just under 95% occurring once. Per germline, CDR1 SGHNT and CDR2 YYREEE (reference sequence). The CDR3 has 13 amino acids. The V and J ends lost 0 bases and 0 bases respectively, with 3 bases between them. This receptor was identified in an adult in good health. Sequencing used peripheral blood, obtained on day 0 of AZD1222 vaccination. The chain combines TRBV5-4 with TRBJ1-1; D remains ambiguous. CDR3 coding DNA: TGTGCCAGCAGCTTGGCGGTGAACACTGAAGCTTTCTTT. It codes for CASSLAVNTEAFF.